A selection of T cell receptor beta chains follows, all from one sample in a study of T cells in Graves' hyperthyroidism and ophthalmopathy. One entry per CDR3 protein results from TCRdb running MiXCR on the multiplex PCR reads. Here the sample spans approximately 150,000 distinct CDR3 sequences, 8% to 9.5% being singletons. The material sequenced was blood. These receptors were collected from a woman aged 18-30 years with Graves' hyperthyroidism that later progressed to Graves' ophthalmopathy. Each CDR3 is given with its conserved first and last residue. A D gene is named only where the DNA matches it firmly. Size is omitted from some rows. Given values are once, few, many or a class for expanded clones.

>TRBJ2-2|.|.|TRBV19
TGTGCCAGCCGGGGGTCCGGGGAGCTGTTTTTT
CASRGSGELFF
>TRBJ2-3|many|TRBD1|TRBV20-1
TGCAGTGCCACCCATGACCTTCTGGGGACAGCTTCTAATACGCAGTATTTT
CSATHDLLGTASNTQYF
>TRBJ2-3|many|TRBD1|TRBV18
TGTGCCAGCTCAGACAAGGGGGCAAGTACGCAGTATTTT
CASSDKGASTQYF
>TRBJ2-7|many|.|TRBV20-1
TGCAGTGCTAGAGATCGTCGTCAGGGTTACGAGCAGTACTTC
CSARDRRQGYEQYF
>TRBJ1-4|.|.|TRBV18
TGTGCCAGCTCACCAGGTGAAAAACTGTTTTTT
CASSPGEKLFF
>TRBJ1-1|many|.|TRBV11-2
TGTGCCAGCAGCTTACTAATACAGGGCAGGGACACTGAAGCTTTCTTT
CASSLLIQGRDTEAFF
>TRBJ2-5|.|.|TRBV18
TGTGCCAGCTCACCACCGGTGGTTGCGGAGACCCAGTACTTC
CASSPPVVAETQYF
>TRBJ2-1|.|.|TRBV18
TGTGCCAGCTCACTAGCCGTCTTCCTCTCATCGGGCTCCTACAATGAGCAGTTCTTC
CASSLAVFLSSGSYNEQFF
>TRBJ2-7|few|.|TRBV5-4
TGTGCCAGCAGCTCCCCGGAACAGGGATTGTACGAGCAGTACTTC
CASSSPEQGLYEQYF
>TRBJ1-6|many|.|TRBV20-1
TGCAGTGCTCGGGGACTGGGTGGATCACCCCTCCACTTT
CSARGLGGSPLHF
>TRBJ1-5|many|.|TRBV2
TGTGCCAGCAGTGAAGATTTGGAGACGAATCAGCCCCAGCATTTT
CASSEDLETNQPQHF
>TRBJ1-1|many|.|TRBV11-2
TGTGCCAGCCCAACCCCCCGTGGCCAGAACACTGAAGCTTTCTTT
CASPTPRGQNTEAFF
>TRBJ1-2|few|.|TRBV30
TGTGCCTGGATTAGAAGGGGAGGGTCTGGCTACACCTTC
CAWIRRGGSGYTF
>TRBJ2-1|many|TRBD2|TRBV20-1
TGCAGTGCCAGGACTAGCGGGAGCCTGTACGACAATGAGCAGTTCTTC
CSARTSGSLYDNEQFF
>TRBJ2-5|many|.|TRBV15
TGTGCCACCAGCAGCGGTGCAGGATCGGGAGAGACCCAGTACTTC
CATSSGAGSGETQYF
>TRBJ2-7|many|TRBD1|TRBV27
TGTGCCAGCAGTCGGACAGGGGGGTACGAGCAGTACTTC
CASSRTGGYEQYF
>TRBJ2-5|few|.|TRBV20-1
TGCAGTGCACCAATAATATCAGGGGGGGAAGAGACCCAGTACTTC
CSAPIISGGEETQYF
>TRBJ2-7|.|.|TRBV20-1
TGCAGTGCTAGAGATATTAGGGGGAGCTCCTACGAGCAGTACTTC
CSARDIRGSSYEQYF
>TRBJ1-1|many|.|TRBV9
TGTGCCAGCAGCCCCTCGGGATTGCAGCAAAAGTACACTGAAGCTTTCTTT
CASSPSGLQQKYTEAFF
>TRBJ2-1|.|.|TRBV20-1
TGCAGTGCCTCTCCTGTGGGGAGCTGGGGATACAATGAGCAGTTCTTC
CSASPVGSWGYNEQFF
>TRBJ1-3|few|TRBD1|TRBV9
TGTGCCAGCAGCCCAGGGGGGGGCTCTGGAAACACCATATATTTT
CASSPGGGSGNTIYF
>TRBJ2-6|.|.|TRBV18
TGTGCCAGCTCACGGACAAACTCTGGGGCCAACGTCCTGACTTTC
CASSRTNSGANVLTF
>TRBJ2-1|.|.|TRBV25-1
TGTGCCAGCAGTGAATCGGACTTCGAAAGCTCCTACAATGAGCAGTTCTTC
CASSESDFESSYNEQFF
>TRBJ1-4|.|.|TRBV7-9
TGTGCCAGCAGCCTCTCTGAAAAACTGTTTTTT
CASSLSEKLFF
>TRBJ2-1|many|TRBD2|TRBV11-2
TGTGCCAGCAGCTTAGCCGGGGGGTGGGTTTCCTACAATGAGCAGTTCTTC
CASSLAGGWVSYNEQFF